This T cell receptor beta chain was found in a study of T cell repertoires in cytomegalovirus infection. Trimming stripped 4 bases from V and 0 bases from J, with 6 bases between. The CDR3 covers 14 residues. TCRdb ran MiXCR on the reads and lists one entry per CDR3 protein. The sample yields about 210,000 distinct CDR3 sequences, roughly 6.5% seen once. The origin of this receptor is a human donor in good health (CMV status not recorded). Some clones in this sample may be carry-over from other donors' samples. Sequenced sample: PBMCs. The genes are TRBV23-1 and TRBJ2-2; D ambiguous. TRBV23-1 is flagged as an ORF with uncertain function. The CDR3 nucleotides read TGCGCCAGCAGTCGAAACGCGAACACCGGGGAGCTGTTTTTT. Translation: CASSRNANTGELFF.